These 12 T cell receptor beta chains came from one sample sequenced in a study of CD8+CD57+ T cells in acquired aplastic anemia. The study profiled TCR beta VDJ and CDR3 using genomic DNA as template. MiXCR, run by TCRdb on the reads, gives a single entry per CDR3 protein. The data show about 150,000 distinct CDR3 sequences, 35% to 50% seen once. Source material: sorted CD4+, CD8+, or CD8+CD57+ T cells (not recorded which) from PBMCs. These receptors all come from a human donor in good health, serving as a control.

Turning to this clonotype: A much bigger clone sits one base away, suggesting this may be a read error. V usage is TRBV20-1 and J usage is TRBJ2-3; no firm D call. The end of the DNA is better explained by TRBJ1-5, so the J call may be wrong. The CDR3 totals 14 residues. In germline, CDR1 is DFQATT, CDR2 SNEGSKA (reference sequence). The CDR3 here is CSAAPGGSTDTQHF. The CDR3 DNA is TGCAGTGCTGCCCCGGGCGGGAGCACAGATACGCAGCATTTT.

This clonotype was observed a few times. The J gene is TRBJ1-5, the V gene TRBV24-1; possibly TRBD1 for D (5 bases). Germline V gene sequence: CDR1 KGHDR, CDR2 SFDVKD. V was trimmed by 5 bases and J by 8 bases, leaving 15 bases between them. This CDR3 comprises 14 residues. The CDR3 loop reads CATSGWGESEPQHF. CDR3 in DNA: TGTGCCACCAGTGGGTGGGGGGAGTCGGAGCCCCAGCATTTT.

To note about this clonotype: One base away lies a much larger clone, so this may be a sequencing read error. The chain uses TRBV19 and TRBJ2-5; perhaps TRBD1 as D (6 bases). Germline V CDR1 and CDR2: LNHDA, SQIVND (reference sequence). This CDR3 is built from 15 residues. The CDR3 sequence: CASSIPRGPKEAQYF. DNA of the CDR3: TGTGCCAGTAGTATACCCAGGGGACCCAAAGAGGCCCAGTACTTC.

The gene calls are TRBV10-3 and TRBJ2-7, with 9 bases identical to TRBD1. Germline V gene sequence: CDR1 ENHRY, CDR2 SYGVKD. CDR3 length: 14 residues. V lost 4 bases, J lost 0 bases, and 1 base stayed unmatched. The CDR3 DNA is TGTGCCATCAGTGGGGACAGGGTCTCCTACGAGCAGTACTTC. It specifies CAISGDRVSYEQYF.

The rearrangement uses TRBV6-1 and TRBJ2-4; 7 bases are a match to TRBD1. The length of the CDR3 is 14 residues. Unmatched junction bases numbered 10, after V lost 6 bases and J lost 8 bases. Germline lookup yields CDR1 MNHNS and CDR2 SASEGT. The CDR3 nucleotides are TGTGCCAGCAGGCGCACAGGGGAAGGGGACATTCAGTACTTC. The encoded protein is CASRRTGEGDIQYF.

The sample holds a few counts of this clonotype. A much larger clone lies one base from this, so it may be a read error. The chain uses TRBV7-2 and TRBJ1-3; D not resolved. From germline, CDR1 is SGHTA and CDR2 FQGNSA. This CDR3 is built from 13 residues. The chain's CDR3 is CASSLGSGDTIYF. CDR3 nucleotides: TGTGCCAGCAGCCTAGGATCTGGAGACACCATATATTTT.

In this sample, this clonotype turned up once. The rearrangement uses TRBV20-1 and TRBJ1-6; no definite D call. Trimming pared 0 bases from V and 7 bases from J, leaving 19 bases between. Germline values: CDR1 DFQATT, CDR2 SNEGSKA (reference sequence). CDR3 length equals 17 residues. CDR3 loop: CSAREPRWTNSNSPLHF. CDR3 sequence (DNA): TGCAGTGCTAGAGAACCGCGATGGACGAACAGCAATTCACCCCTCCACTTT.

The chain employs TRBV20-1 and TRBJ2-7; tentatively, D is TRBD1 (6 bases). Trimming stripped 3 bases from V and 3 bases from J, with 12 bases between. The CDR3 totals 13 residues. The germline V gene has CDR1 DFQATT and CDR2 SNEGSKA (reference sequence). CDR3: CSARGDTHYEQYF. The CDR3 DNA reads TGCAGTGCTAGGGGGGACACGCACTACGAGCAGTACTTC.

In its sample, this clonotype was seen many times. The chain couples TRBV7-9 to TRBJ1-2; no reliable D call. This CDR3 comprises 12 residues. CDR1 SEHNR and CDR2 FQNEAQ come from the germline V gene (reference sequence). Trimming cost V 5 bases and J 5 bases, with 9 bases left between them. The CDR3, as DNA: TGTGCCAGCAGCCTAGACTTGTATGGCTACACCTTC. Its protein product is CASSLDLYGYTF.

Turning to this clonotype: This may be a read error: a much more frequent sequence differs by one nucleotide. This chain connects TRBV10-3 to TRBJ1-2; D remains unclear. From germline, CDR1 is ENHRY and CDR2 SYGVKD. The CDR3 runs to 15 residues. The ends were cut back, 5 bases at V and 2 bases at J, with 15 bases in the middle. The CDR3 reads CAISFLGRGNYGYTF. CDR3 DNA sequence: TGTGCCATCAGTTTCCTCGGACGCGGCAACTATGGCTACACCTTC.

As concerns this clonotype: One base away lies a much larger clone, so this may be a sequencing read error. This chain links TRBV11-1 with TRBJ1-1; TRBD1 aligns across 9 bases. The CDR3 runs 17 residues. Germline CDR1 is SGHAT and CDR2 is FQDESV (reference sequence). The J segment lost 6 bases and the V segment lost 5 bases, leaving 16 bases of the junction unmatched. The CDR3 DNA is TGTGCCAGCAGCCGAGGACAGGGGTTGGTTAAGAGCGCTGAAGCTTTCTTT. Protein sequence: CASSRGQGLVKSAEAFF.

This clonotype was observed at least ten times. J is TRBJ1-2 and V is TRBV5-5; 11 bases match TRBD1. This CDR3 spans 15 amino acids. Trimming cost V 4 bases and J 4 bases; bases outside gene matches: 6. Germline values: CDR1 SGHKS, CDR2 YYEKEE (reference sequence). The CDR3 DNA reads TGTGCCAGCAGCCCTACGGGACAGGGGGGCTATGGCTACACCTTC. Its translation is CASSPTGQGGYGYTF.